These 15 T cell receptor beta chains were all obtained from the same sample, sequenced in a study of Graves' ophthalmopathy and Graves' hyperthyroidism. Amplification from RNA transcripts yielded the TCR beta CDR3 regions. In the first round, RT-PCR was carried out with HTBI primers, and a multiplex PCR formed the second round. TCRdb re-called the multiplex PCR reads through MiXCR, storing one row per CDR3 protein. The sample has hundreds of thousands of distinct CDR3 sequences, roughly 21% seen once. The specimen was peripheral blood. Source of these receptors: a woman younger than 35 with stable Graves' hyperthyroidism.

This clonotype was seen repeatedly, ten times or more. V usage is TRBV4-1 and J usage is TRBJ2-5; a weak D match, TRBD2 (6 bases). V was shortened by 1 base and J by 5 bases, with 14 bases between the two germline ends. The CDR3 covers 15 residues. Germline loops: CDR1 MGHRA, CDR2 YSYEKL. CDR3 in amino acids: CASSQAIGGVETQYF. CDR3 in DNA: TGCGCCAGCAGCCAAGCTATCGGGGGTGTGGAGACCCAGTACTTC.

This clonotype was seen many times. The V gene is TRBV5-1, the J gene TRBJ1-5; no clear D. The CDR3 totals 16 residues. Germline values: CDR1 SGHRS, CDR2 YFSETQ. V lost 0 bases and J lost 3, with 13 bases in between. The CDR3 region is CASSLDGRDLNQPQHF. CDR3 coding DNA: TGCGCCAGCAGCTTGGACGGGCGAGACCTCAATCAGCCCCAGCATTTT.

About this clonotype: At one end the junction does not follow the germline gene, possibly because of a read error. The J gene is TRBJ2-5, the V gene TRBV7-2; TRBD2 matches at 14 bases. There are 15 residues in the CDR3. CDR1 is SGHTA, CDR2 FQGNSA, per germline. CDR3 protein: CASISTSGGGETRYF. The CDR3 bases are TGTGCCAGCATCTCGACTAGCGGGGGGGGAGAGACCCGGTACTTC.

This clonotype has a count of ten or more. The chain employs TRBV20-1 and TRBJ2-5; 9 nucleotides match TRBD2. Germline V gene lookup returns CDR1 DFQATT and CDR2 SNEGSKA (reference sequence). The CDR3 covers 14 residues. V lost 1 base and J lost 5; bases outside the gene matches: 5. In DNA form, the CDR3 reads TGCAGTGCTAGAGGAATTAGCGGGAGTGAGACCCAGTACTTC. Its protein is CSARGISGSETQYF.

Ten or more counts support this clonotype. The chain carries TRBV30 and TRBJ2-5; 9 nucleotides agree with TRBD2. J was trimmed by 4 bases and V by 0 bases; bases with no gene match: 3. Germline V gene sequence: CDR1 GTSNPN, CDR2 SVGIG (reference sequence). The CDR3 runs to 14 residues. This CDR3 reads CAWSVAGGLETQYF. CDR3 in DNA: TGTGCCTGGAGTGTAGCGGGAGGCCTAGAGACCCAGTACTTC.

This clonotype was picked up many times. CDR3 sequence reads: CASRPGAGGGYTF. The CDR3 DNA sequence: TGTGCCAGCCGCCCCGGGGCAGGGGGTGGCTACACCTTC. The J gene is TRBJ1-2, the V gene TRBV12-3 or TRBV12-4; 7 bases match TRBD1. This CDR3 has 13 amino acids. J lost 7 bases, V lost 8 bases, and 10 bases had no gene match.

V gene TRBV11-2 combines with J gene TRBJ1-3; possible D gene TRBD1, 5 bases. This CDR3 comprises 17 residues. Trimming shortened V by 0 bases and J by 1 base, and 13 bases separated the two germline ends. The germline V gene has CDR1 SGHAT and CDR2 FQNNGV. CDR3 residues: CASSLDRLWGSGNTIYF. In DNA form, the CDR3 reads TGTGCCAGCAGCTTAGACCGCCTGTGGGGGTCTGGAAACACCATATATTTT.

This clonotype was picked up many times. The chain carries TRBV5-1 and TRBJ2-2; D is tentatively TRBD1 or TRBD2 (5 bases each). The CDR3 has 14 residues. Germline lookup yields CDR1 SGHRS and CDR2 YFSETQ. The V and J ends lost 1 base and 4 bases respectively, with 8 bases between them. The CDR3 DNA reads TGCGCCAGCAGCTTGTATGGGACCACCGGGGAGCTGTTTTTT. It codes for CASSLYGTTGELFF.

Ten or more counts support this clonotype. The chain has TRBV24-1 and TRBJ2-2; 9 bases align to TRBD1. Unmatched junction bases numbered 4, after V lost 2 bases and J lost 4 bases. This CDR3 contains 16 residues. The germline gives CDR1 KGHDR, CDR2 SFDVKD. The CDR3 protein is CATSDWDREATGELFF. In DNA form, the CDR3 reads TGTGCCACCAGTGATTGGGACAGGGAGGCCACCGGGGAGCTGTTTTTT.

The rearrangement uses TRBV29-1 and TRBJ1-2; no clear D. From germline, CDR1 is SQVTM and CDR2 ANQGSEA. The CDR3 is made up of 14 amino acids. The V end was cut by 0 bases, the J end by 4 bases, with 12 bases between. This CDR3 reads CSVEDGRITYGYTF. The CDR3 DNA reads TGCAGCGTTGAAGACGGACGTATAACCTATGGCTACACCTTC.

This clonotype occurred many times. The V call is TRBV6-2 or TRBV6-3, the J call TRBJ2-5, with no clear D. Trimming stripped 6 bases from V and 1 base from J, with 6 bases between. This CDR3 comprises 12 residues. In germline, CDR1 is MNHEY, CDR2 SVGEGT. The CDR3 loop reads CASSHSQETQYF. The CDR3 DNA reads TGTGCCAGCAGCCATTCCCAAGAGACCCAGTACTTC.

This clonotype was seen ten or more times. This chain links TRBV24-1 with TRBJ2-2; 7 nucleotides agree with TRBD2. Trimming cost V 3 bases and J 3 bases; bases outside gene matches: 6. The length of the CDR3 is 16 residues. CDR1 is KGHDR, CDR2 SFDVKD, per germline. CDR3 DNA: TGTGCCACCAGTGATCCTCGGGACTATTACACCGGGGAGCTGTTTTTT. It specifies CATSDPRDYYTGELFF.

This clonotype was counted many times. The V and J genes are TRBV5-1 and TRBJ2-2; possible D gene TRBD1, 5 bases. In germline, CDR1 is SGHRS, CDR2 YFSETQ. V was cut by 2 bases and J by 4 bases, with 18 bases left in between. The CDR3 spans 17 residues. The CDR3 is CASSFLTGAGTTGELFF. DNA of the CDR3: TGCGCCAGCAGCTTTCTAACTGGGGCAGGCACCACCGGGGAGCTGTTTTTT.

Many counts were recorded for this clonotype. V and J are TRBV7-2 and TRBJ2-5; 8 nucleotides agree with TRBD1. After removal of 0 bases from V and 3 bases from J, the junction contained 12 bases not matched to a gene. This CDR3 comprises 18 residues. Germline-derived CDR1 and CDR2 are SGHTA and FQGNSA. CDR3 in DNA: TGTGCCAGCAGCTTAGCGTGGGCAGGGGGCAGGTGGGAAGAGACCCAGTACTTC. The encoded protein is CASSLAWAGGRWEETQYF.

The table lists this clonotype with many counts. The genes are TRBV2 and TRBJ2-5; 9 bases map to TRBD2. The CDR3 extends over 15 amino acids. V shed 6 bases, J shed 4 bases, and the junction held 9 bases outside the gene matches. Per germline, CDR1 SNHLY and CDR2 FYNNEI. The CDR3 loop reads CASRRAGGPSETQYF. CDR3 in DNA: TGTGCCAGCAGAAGGGCGGGAGGGCCGTCAGAGACCCAGTACTTC.